This T cell receptor beta chain is drawn from a study of blood T cell repertoires in COVID-19. Study summary: The United States, Italy and Spain provided the acute and convalescent COVID-19 samples. Nucleic acid was either cDNA or gDNA, and it came from T cells, B-cell-depleted T cells, or PBMCs.

Libraries were prepared by immunoSEQ multiplex PCR; TCRdb keeps only in-frame clonotypes and omits some of them. This table has about 83,000 clones, around 86% appearing once. This CDR3 has 12 amino acids. Germline CDR1 reads KGHSH; CDR2 reads LQKENI. V shed 6 bases and J 8 bases; nucleotides not matched to a gene: 3. The TCR comes from an elderly man with active or convalescent COVID-19. The chain is built from TRBV18 and TRBJ2-1; 8 bases are shared with TRBD1. Material for sequencing was peripheral blood. CDR3 sequence: CASSKTGDEQFF. For the CDR3, the DNA is TGTGCCAGCTCGAAGACAGGGGATGAGCAGTTCTTC.